One sample yielded the 3 T cell receptor beta chains listed below, sequenced in a study of T-cell reconstitution after alpha-beta-depleted transplantation in children. Preparation of the TCRbeta library involved a method that used unique molecular identifiers. Via MiXCR, TCRdb re-called the PCR reads, giving one row per CDR3 protein. The data show roughly 16,000 distinct CDR3 sequences, with under 15% seen just once and over 55% held by the top ten. The source material was PBMCs, mostly from graft donor cells, sampled 180 days after TCRalphabeta/CD19-depleted stem cell transplant. All receptors derive from a boy under three years old who had a stem cell transplant for Wiskott-Aldrich syndrome, so the T cells may come from the graft donor.

This clonotype was seen at least ten times. The rearrangement links TRBV28 to TRBJ2-7; perhaps TRBD2 as D (6 bases). The CDR3 is made up of 13 amino acids. Trimming removed 10 bases from V and 5 bases from J, with 18 bases in between. Germline assignment: CDR1 MDHEN and CDR2 SYDVKM. The CDR3 DNA reads as TGTGCCACCACTTCGGGGGTCGATAACGAGCAGTACTTC. Translated: CATTSGVDNEQYF.

This clonotype was recorded many times. The genes are TRBV5-1 and TRBJ2-7; TRBD2 matches at 13 bases. Germline values: CDR1 SGHRS, CDR2 YFSETQ. The J segment lost 3 bases and the V segment lost 0 bases, leaving 0 bases of the junction unmatched. The CDR3 consists of 15 residues. CDR3 residues: CASSLGTSGSYEQYF. The DNA for the CDR3 is TGCGCCAGCAGCTTGGGGACTAGCGGGAGCTACGAGCAGTACTTC.

This sequence joins TRBV7-9 and TRBJ2-5; the D is unclear. Germline V gene lookup returns CDR1 SEHNR and CDR2 FQNEAQ (reference sequence). The CDR3 totals 15 residues. The V and J ends lost 3 bases and 4 bases respectively, with 15 bases between them. The CDR3 protein is CASSFERRFRETQYF. The CDR3 DNA is TGTGCCAGCAGCTTCGAGAGACGGTTCCGAGAGACCCAGTACTTC.